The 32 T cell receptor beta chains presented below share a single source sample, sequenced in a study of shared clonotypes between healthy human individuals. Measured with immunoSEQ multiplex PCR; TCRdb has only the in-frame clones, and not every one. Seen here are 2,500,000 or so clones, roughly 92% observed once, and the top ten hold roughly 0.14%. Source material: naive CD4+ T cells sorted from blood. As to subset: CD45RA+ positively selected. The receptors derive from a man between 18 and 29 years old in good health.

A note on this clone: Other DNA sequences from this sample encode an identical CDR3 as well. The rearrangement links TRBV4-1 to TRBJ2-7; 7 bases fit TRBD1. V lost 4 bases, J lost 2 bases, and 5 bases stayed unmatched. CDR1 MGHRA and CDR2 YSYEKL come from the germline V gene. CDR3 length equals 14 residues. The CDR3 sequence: CASSLRDSTYEQYF. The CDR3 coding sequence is TGCGCCAGCAGCCTCCGGGACAGTACCTACGAGCAGTACTTC.

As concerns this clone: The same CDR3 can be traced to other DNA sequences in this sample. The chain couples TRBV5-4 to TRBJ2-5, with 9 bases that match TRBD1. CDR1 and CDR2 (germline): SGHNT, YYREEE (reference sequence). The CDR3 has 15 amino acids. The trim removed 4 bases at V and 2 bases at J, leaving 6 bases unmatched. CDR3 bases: TGTGCCAGCAGCCTGGACAGGGGCCCACAAGAGACCCAGTACTTC. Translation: CASSLDRGPQETQYF.

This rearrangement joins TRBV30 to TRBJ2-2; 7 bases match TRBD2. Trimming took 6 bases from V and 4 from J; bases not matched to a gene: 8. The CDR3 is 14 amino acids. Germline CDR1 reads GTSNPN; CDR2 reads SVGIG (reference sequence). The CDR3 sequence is CACRPASGTGELFF. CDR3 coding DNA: TGTGCCTGCCGGCCGGCTAGCGGCACCGGGGAGCTGTTTTTT.

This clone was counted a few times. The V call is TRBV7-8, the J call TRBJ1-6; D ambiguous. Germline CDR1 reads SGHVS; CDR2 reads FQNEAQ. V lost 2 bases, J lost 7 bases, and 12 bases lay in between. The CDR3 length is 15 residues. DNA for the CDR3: TGTGCCAGCAGCTTAAAGGGAGGTGGGAATTCACCCCTCCACTTT. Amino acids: CASSLKGGGNSPLHF.

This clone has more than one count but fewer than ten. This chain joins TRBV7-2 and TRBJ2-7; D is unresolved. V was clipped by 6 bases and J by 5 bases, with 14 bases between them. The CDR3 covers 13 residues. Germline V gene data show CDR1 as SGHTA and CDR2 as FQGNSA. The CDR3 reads CASRQASGHEQYF. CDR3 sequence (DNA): TGTGCCAGCAGGCAGGCCTCCGGCCACGAGCAGTACTTC.

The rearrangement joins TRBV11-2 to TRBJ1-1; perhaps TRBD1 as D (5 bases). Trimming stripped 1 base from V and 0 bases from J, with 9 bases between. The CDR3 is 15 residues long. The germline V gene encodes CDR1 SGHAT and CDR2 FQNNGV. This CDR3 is CASSLVGGLNTEAFF. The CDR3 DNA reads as TGTGCCAGCAGCTTAGTTGGGGGGTTGAACACTGAAGCTTTCTTT.

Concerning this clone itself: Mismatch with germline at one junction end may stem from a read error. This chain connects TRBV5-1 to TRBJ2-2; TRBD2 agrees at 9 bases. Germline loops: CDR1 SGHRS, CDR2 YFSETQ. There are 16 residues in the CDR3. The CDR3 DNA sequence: TGCGCCAGCAGTTTGGACCTAGCGGGAAACATCGGGGAGCTGTTTTTT. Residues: CASSLDLAGNIGELFF.

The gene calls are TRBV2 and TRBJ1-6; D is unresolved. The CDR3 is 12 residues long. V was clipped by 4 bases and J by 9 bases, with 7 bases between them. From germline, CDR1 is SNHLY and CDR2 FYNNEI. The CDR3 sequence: CASSGEPSPLHF. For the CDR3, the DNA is TGTGCCAGCAGTGGAGAGCCTTCACCCCTCCACTTT.

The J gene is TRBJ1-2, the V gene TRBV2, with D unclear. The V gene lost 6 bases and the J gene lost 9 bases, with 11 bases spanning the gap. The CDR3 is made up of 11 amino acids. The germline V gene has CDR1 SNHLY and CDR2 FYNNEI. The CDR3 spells CASRFEGRYTF. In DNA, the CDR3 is TGTGCCAGCAGATTCGAGGGCCGCTACACCTTC. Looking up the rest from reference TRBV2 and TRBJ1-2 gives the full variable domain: EPEVTQTPSHQVTQMGQEVILRCVPISNHLYFYWYRQILGQKVEFLVSFYNNEISEKSEIFDDQFSVERPDGSNFTLKIRSTKLEDSAMYFCASRFEGRYTFGSGTRLTVV.

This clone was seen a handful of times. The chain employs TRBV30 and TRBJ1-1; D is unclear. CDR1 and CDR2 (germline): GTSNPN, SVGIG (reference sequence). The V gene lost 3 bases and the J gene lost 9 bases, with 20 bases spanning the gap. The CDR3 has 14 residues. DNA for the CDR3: TGTGCCTGGAGCCCCCCGGGCTCCCTGGGGAAAGCTTTCTTT. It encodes CAWSPPGSLGKAFF.

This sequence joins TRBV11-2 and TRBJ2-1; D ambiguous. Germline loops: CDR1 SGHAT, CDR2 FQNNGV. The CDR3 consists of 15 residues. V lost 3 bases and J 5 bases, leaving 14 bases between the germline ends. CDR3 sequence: CASSLPGRPDNEQFF. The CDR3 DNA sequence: TGTGCCAGCAGCTTGCCTGGCCGACCAGACAATGAGCAGTTCTTC.

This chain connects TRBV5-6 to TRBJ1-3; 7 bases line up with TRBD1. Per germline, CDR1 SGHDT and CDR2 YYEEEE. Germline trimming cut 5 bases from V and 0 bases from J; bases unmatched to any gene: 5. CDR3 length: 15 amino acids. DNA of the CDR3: TGTGCCAGCAGGCCGACAGGGAGCTCTGGAAACACCATATATTTT. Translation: CASRPTGSSGNTIYF.

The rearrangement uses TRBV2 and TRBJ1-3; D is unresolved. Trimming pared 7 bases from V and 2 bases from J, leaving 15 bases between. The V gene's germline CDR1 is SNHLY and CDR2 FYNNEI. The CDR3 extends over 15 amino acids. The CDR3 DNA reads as TGTGCCAGCACCACACCGGGGAGGCCTGGAAACACCATATATTTT. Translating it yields CASTTPGRPGNTIYF.

The CDR3 region has the DNA TGTGCCAGCAGCTTAGGCTATACCCTCTCCTACGAGCAGTACTTC. It translates to CASSLGYTLSYEQYF. The chain joins TRBV13 to TRBJ2-7; D is unclear. V lost 0 bases and J 0 bases, leaving 9 bases between the germline ends. Germline assignment: CDR1 PRHDT and CDR2 FYEKMQ (reference sequence). The length of the CDR3 is 15 residues.

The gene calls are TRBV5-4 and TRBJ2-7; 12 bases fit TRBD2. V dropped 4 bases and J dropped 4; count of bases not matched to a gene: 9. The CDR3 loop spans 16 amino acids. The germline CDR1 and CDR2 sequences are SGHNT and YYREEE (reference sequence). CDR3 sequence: CASSPAGLAGNYEQYF. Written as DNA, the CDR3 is TGTGCCAGCAGCCCGGCTGGACTAGCGGGGAATTACGAGCAGTACTTC. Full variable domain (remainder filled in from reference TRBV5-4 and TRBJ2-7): ETGVTQSPTHLIKTRGQQVTLRCSSQSGHNTVSWYQQALGQGPQFIFQYYREEENGRGNFPPRFSGLQFPNYSSELNVNALELDDSALYLCASSPAGLAGNYEQYFGPGTRLTVT.

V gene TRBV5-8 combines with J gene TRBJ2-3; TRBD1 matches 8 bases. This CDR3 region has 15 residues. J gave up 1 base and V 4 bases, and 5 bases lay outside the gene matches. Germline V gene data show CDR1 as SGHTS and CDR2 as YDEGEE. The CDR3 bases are TGTGCCAGCAGCACACCGGGACAGGGCACAGATACGCAGTATTTT. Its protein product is CASSTPGQGTDTQYF.

The CDR3 loop reads CASSPGTSRGNTIYF. For the CDR3, the DNA is TGCGCCAGCAGCCCTGGGACGTCCAGAGGAAACACCATATATTTT. This chain connects TRBV5-1 to TRBJ1-3; weak D call: TRBD1 (5 bases). Germline lookup yields CDR1 SGHRS and CDR2 YFSETQ. Deletions cut 4 bases from V and 4 bases from J, with 15 bases between. The CDR3 runs to 15 residues.

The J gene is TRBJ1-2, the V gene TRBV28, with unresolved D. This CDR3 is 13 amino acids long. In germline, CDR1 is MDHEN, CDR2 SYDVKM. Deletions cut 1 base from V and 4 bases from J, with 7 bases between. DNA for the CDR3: TGTGCCAGCAGTTTATTGGTGGGCTATGGCTACACCTTC. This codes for CASSLLVGYGYTF.

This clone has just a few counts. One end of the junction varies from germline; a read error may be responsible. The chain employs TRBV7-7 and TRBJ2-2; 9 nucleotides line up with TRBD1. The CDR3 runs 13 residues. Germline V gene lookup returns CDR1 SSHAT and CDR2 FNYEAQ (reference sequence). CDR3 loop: CASSRTGAGELFF. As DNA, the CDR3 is TGTGCTAGCAGCCGGACAGGGGCCGGGGAGCTGTTTTTT.

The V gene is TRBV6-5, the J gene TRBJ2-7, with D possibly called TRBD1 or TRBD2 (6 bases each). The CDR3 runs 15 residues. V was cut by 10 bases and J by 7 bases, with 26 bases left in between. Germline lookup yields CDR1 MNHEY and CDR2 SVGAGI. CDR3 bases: TGTGCCACCAAACCCAGGGGACTCGGAGTAAGGGAGCAGTACTTC. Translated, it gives CATKPRGLGVREQYF.

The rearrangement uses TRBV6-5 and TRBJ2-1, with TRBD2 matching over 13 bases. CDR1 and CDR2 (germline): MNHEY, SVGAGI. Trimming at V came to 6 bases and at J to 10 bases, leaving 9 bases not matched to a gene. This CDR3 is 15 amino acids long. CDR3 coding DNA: TGTGCCAGCAGGCAACTAGCGGGAGGGCTGGGGGAGCAGTTCTTC. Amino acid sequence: CASRQLAGGLGEQFF.

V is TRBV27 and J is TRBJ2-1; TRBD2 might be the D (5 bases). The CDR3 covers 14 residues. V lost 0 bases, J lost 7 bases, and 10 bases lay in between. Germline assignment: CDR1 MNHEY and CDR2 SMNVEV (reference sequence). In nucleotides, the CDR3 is TGTGCCAGCAGTTTATCCCCAACGGGGAATGAGCAGTTCTTC. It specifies CASSLSPTGNEQFF.

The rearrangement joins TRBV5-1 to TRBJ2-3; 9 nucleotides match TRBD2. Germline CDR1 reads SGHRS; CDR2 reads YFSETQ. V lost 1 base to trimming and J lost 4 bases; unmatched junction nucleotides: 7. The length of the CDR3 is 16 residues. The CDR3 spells CASSLQLAGISDTQYF. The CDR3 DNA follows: TGCGCCAGCAGCTTGCAGCTAGCGGGAATCTCAGATACGCAGTATTTT. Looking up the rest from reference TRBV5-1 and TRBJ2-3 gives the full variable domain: KAGVTQTPRYLIKTRGQQVTLSCSPISGHRSVSWYQQTPGQGLQFLFEYFSETQRNKGNFPGRFSGRQFSNSRSEMNVSTLELGDSALYLCASSLQLAGISDTQYFGPGTRLTVL.

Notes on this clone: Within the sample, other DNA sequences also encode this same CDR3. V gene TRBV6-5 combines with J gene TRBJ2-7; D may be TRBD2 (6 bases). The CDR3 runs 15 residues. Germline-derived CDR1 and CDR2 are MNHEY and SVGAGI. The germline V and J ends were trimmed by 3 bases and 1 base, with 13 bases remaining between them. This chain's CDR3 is CASSYSRGPSYEQYF. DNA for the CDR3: TGTGCCAGCAGTTATTCGCGGGGCCCTTCCTACGAGCAGTACTTC.

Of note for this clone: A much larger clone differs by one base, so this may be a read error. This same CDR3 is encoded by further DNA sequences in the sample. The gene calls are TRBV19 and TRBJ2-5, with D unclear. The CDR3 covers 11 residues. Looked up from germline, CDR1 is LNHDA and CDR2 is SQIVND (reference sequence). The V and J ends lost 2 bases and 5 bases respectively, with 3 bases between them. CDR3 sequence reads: CASSIRETQYF. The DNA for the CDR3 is TGTGCCAGTAGTATAAGGGAGACCCAGTACTTC. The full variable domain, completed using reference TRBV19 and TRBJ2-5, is DGGITQSPKYLFRKEGQNVTLSCEQNLNHDAMYWYRQDPGQGLRLIYYSQIVNDFQKGDIAEGYSVSREKKESFPLTVTSAQKNPTAFYLCASSIRETQYFGPGTRLLVL.

The CDR3 sequence: CASSPPNPTSGREAGSYNEQFF. CDR3 DNA: TGTGCCAGCTCACCTCCGAATCCGACTAGCGGGAGAGAAGCCGGCTCCTACAATGAGCAGTTCTTC. V gene TRBV18 combines with J gene TRBJ2-1; 12 bases are shared with TRBD2. The CDR3 length is 22 residues. Germline CDR1 is KGHSH and CDR2 is LQKENI. J gave up 0 bases and V 3 bases, and 18 bases lay outside the gene matches.

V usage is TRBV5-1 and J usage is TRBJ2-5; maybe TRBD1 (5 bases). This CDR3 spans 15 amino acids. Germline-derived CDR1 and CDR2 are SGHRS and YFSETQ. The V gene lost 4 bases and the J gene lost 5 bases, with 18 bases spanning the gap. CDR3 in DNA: TGCGCCAGCAGCCCACAGGTGGGATTAGGGGAGACCCAGTACTTC. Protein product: CASSPQVGLGETQYF.

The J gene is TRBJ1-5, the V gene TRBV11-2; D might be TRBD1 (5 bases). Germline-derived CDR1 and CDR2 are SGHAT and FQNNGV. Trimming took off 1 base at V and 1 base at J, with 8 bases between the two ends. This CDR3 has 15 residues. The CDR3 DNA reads TGTGCCAGCAGCTTAGGGACACAGAGCAATCAGCCCCAGCATTTT. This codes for CASSLGTQSNQPQHF.

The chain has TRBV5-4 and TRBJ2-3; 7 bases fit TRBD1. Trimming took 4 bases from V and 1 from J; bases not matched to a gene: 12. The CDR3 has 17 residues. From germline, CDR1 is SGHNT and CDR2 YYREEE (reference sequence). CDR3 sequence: CASSPQGETRGTDTQYF. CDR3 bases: TGTGCCAGCAGCCCTCAGGGGGAGACGAGGGGCACAGATACGCAGTATTTT.

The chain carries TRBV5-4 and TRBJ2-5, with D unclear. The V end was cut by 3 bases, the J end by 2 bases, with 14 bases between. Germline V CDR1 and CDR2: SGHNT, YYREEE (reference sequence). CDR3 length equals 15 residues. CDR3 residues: CASSSPGKVQETQYF. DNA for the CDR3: TGTGCCAGCAGCTCCCCTGGAAAAGTTCAAGAGACCCAGTACTTC. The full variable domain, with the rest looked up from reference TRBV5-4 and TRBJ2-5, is ETGVTQSPTHLIKTRGQQVTLRCSSQSGHNTVSWYQQALGQGPQFIFQYYREEENGRGNFPPRFSGLQFPNYSSELNVNALELDDSALYLCASSSPGKVQETQYFGPGTRLLVL.

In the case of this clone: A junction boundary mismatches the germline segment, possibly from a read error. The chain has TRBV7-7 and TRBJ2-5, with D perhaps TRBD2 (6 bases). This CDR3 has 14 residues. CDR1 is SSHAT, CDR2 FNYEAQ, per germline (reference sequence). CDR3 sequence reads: CASSPSGLQETQYF. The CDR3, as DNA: TGTGCTAGCAGCCCCTCGGGACTCCAAGAGACCCAGTACTTC.

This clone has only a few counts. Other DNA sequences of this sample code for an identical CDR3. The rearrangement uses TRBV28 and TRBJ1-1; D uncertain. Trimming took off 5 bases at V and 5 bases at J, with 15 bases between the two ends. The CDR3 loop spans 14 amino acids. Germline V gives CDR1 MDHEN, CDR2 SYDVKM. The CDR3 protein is CASSPPGGRTEAFF. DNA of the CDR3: TGTGCCAGCAGTCCCCCGGGTGGACGGACTGAAGCTTTCTTT. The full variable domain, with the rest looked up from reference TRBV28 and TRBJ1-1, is DVKVTQSSRYLVKRTGEKVFLECVQDMDHENMFWYRQDPGLGLRLIYFSYDVKMKEKGDIPEGYSVSREKKERFSLILESASTNQTSMYLCASSPPGGRTEAFFGQGTRLTVV.